Listed below are T cell receptor beta chains from one sample, sequenced in a study of blood T cell repertoires in COVID-19. Repertoires were generated with immunoSEQ multiplex PCR, while TCRdb's copy carries only in-frame clones and drops some. The table lists tens of thousands of clones, approximately 90% of them singletons. What was sequenced was peripheral blood. These receptors were taken from an elderly woman with COVID-19, enrolled during active disease. Both conserved end residues are part of each CDR3. Each record gives: D gene, clone size, J gene, V gene, CDR3 DNA, CDR3 protein. The D gene is left open where the match is weak. Not all rows give a size; the values are once, few, many and, for expanded clones, a class.

NA | NA | TRBJ2-5 | TRBV5-6 | TGTGCCAGCCTCCGGGGGACGAGGGAGACCCAGTACTTC | CASLRGTRETQYF
NA | NA | TRBJ2-2 | TRBV21-1 | TGTGCCAGCAGCAAAATTCGCGGCGGGGAGCTGTTTTTT | CASSKIRGGELFF
TRBD2 | NA | TRBJ2-1 | TRBV7-2 | TGTGCCAGCAGCTCGGTCCCGGGACTAGCCGCTGAGCAGTTCTTC | CASSSVPGLAAEQFF
NA | few | TRBJ1-2 | TRBV6-5 | TGTGCCAGCAGTTACTCTGCAGGACTCTATGGCTACACCTTC | CASSYSAGLYGYTF
TRBD2 | NA | TRBJ2-1 | TRBV7-3 | TGTGCCAGCAGCTTAAATCCTAGCGGGGTTGATGAGCAGTTCTTC | CASSLNPSGVDEQFF
TRBD1 | NA | TRBJ1-5 | TRBV19 | TGTGCCAGTAAAAACGGACAGGGAGGCAATCAGCCCCAGCATTTT | CASKNGQGGNQPQHF
TRBD1 | NA | TRBJ1-5 | TRBV29-1 | TGCAGCGTTCGGGACAGGGGGGATCGACAGCCCCAGCATTTT | CSVRDRGDRQPQHF
NA | NA | TRBJ1-5 | TRBV9 | TGTGCCAGCAGCGTGGGGGACTTCAATCAGCCCCAGCATTTT | CASSVGDFNQPQHF
NA | NA | TRBJ2-1 | TRBV19 | TGTGCCAGTAGTATAGGAGGAGATGAGCAGTTCTTC | CASSIGGDEQFF
NA | once | TRBJ1-1 | TRBV18 | TGTGCCAGCTCAGAACAGGTTAACACTGAAGCTTTCTTT | CASSEQVNTEAFF
TRBD1 | NA | TRBJ1-6 | TRBV5-1 | TGCGCCAGCAGCCCGGGGACAGGGGGCGCGTCACCCCTCCACTTT | CASSPGTGGASPLHF
NA | once | TRBJ1-1 | TRBV18 | TGTGCCAGCTCACCGACCGGGAGAAACACTGAAGCTTTCTTT | CASSPTGRNTEAFF
TRBD1 | NA | TRBJ1-1 | TRBV3-1/TRBV3-2 | TGTGCCAGCAGTAGAAGACAGGGGGGATCAGCTTTCTTT | CASSRRQGGSAFF
TRBD2 | few | TRBJ2-7 | TRBV4-1 | TGCGCCAGCAGCCAACCAGGGCCTAGCGGCTACGAGCAGTACTTC | CASSQPGPSGYEQYF
TRBD1 | NA | TRBJ2-7 | TRBV7-2 | TGTGCCAGCAACCATAGGGGGACAGGGTCCTACGAGCAGTACTTC | CASNHRGTGSYEQYF
NA | NA | TRBJ1-1 | TRBV7-9 | TGTGCCAGCAGCAGACCAGCGGCCACTGAAGCTTTCTTT | CASSRPAATEAFF
TRBD1 | NA | TRBJ1-3 | TRBV5-1 | TGCGCCAGCAGCCCAACAGGGGTCGGATCTGGAAACACCATATATTTT | CASSPTGVGSGNTIYF
NA | NA | TRBJ2-1 | TRBV6-5 | TGTGCCAGCCTTCCCATAGGGAGCTCCTACAATGAGCAGTTCTTC | CASLPIGSSYNEQFF
TRBD2 | NA | TRBJ2-5 | TRBV5-1 | TGCGCCAGCAGCCCAGAGGGACTAGCGGGGTCGGTGGCCCAGTACTTC | CASSPEGLAGSVAQYF
TRBD2 | NA | TRBJ2-3 | TRBV5-6 | TGTGCCAGCAGCCCGGCACGGGGGGCGGGGGGTAACACTCATACGCAGTATTTT | CASSPARGAGGNTHTQYF
TRBD2 | NA | TRBJ2-3 | TRBV6-2/TRBV6-3 | TGTGCCAGCAGTCCGCGGGGGGGCACAGATACGCAGTATTTT | CASSPRGGTDTQYF
NA | NA | TRBJ1-1 | TRBV3-1/TRBV3-2 | TGTGCCAGCAGCTCACAAGGGGGGGCGAACACTGAAGCTTTCTTT | CASSSQGGANTEAFF
NA | once | TRBJ1-3 | TRBV5-4 | TGTGCCAGCAGCCGGGACCTCCAGGGGCGAGGTGGAAACACCATATATTTT | CASSRDLQGRGGNTIYF
NA | few | TRBJ1-1 | TRBV10-1 | TGCGCCAGCAGTGAGTACAGGGACGCCACTGAAGCTTTCTTT | CASSEYRDATEAFF
TRBD1 | NA | TRBJ1-4 | TRBV4-1 | TGCGCCAGCAGCCAAGTTGGGACAGTAAATGAAAAACTGTTTTTT | CASSQVGTVNEKLFF
NA | NA | TRBJ2-7 | TRBV4-1 | TGCGCCAGCAGCCAAGATGGAGGGCTCGACGAGCAGTACTTC | CASSQDGGLDEQYF
TRBD1 | NA | TRBJ1-2 | TRBV5-4 | TGTGCCAGCAGCTCGGGACAGGGGAACTATGGCTACACCTTC | CASSSGQGNYGYTF
TRBD1 | NA | TRBJ2-1 | TRBV7-2 | TGTGCCAGCGCCTTCGACAGGGGGCCCCACAATGAGCAGTTCTTC | CASAFDRGPHNEQFF
TRBD2 | NA | TRBJ2-7 | TRBV27 | TGTGCCAGCCGCCGGCCTAGCGGGGGAGAAAGTTACGAGCAGTACTTC | CASRRPSGGESYEQYF
TRBD1 | NA | TRBJ2-1 | TRBV6-5 | TGTGCCAGCAGATTGACAGGGAATTACAATGAGCAGTTCTTC | CASRLTGNYNEQFF
TRBD1 | NA | TRBJ1-1 | TRBV6-4 | TGTGCCAGCAGCGGGGACAGGAACACTGAAGCTTTCTTT | CASSGDRNTEAFF
TRBD2 | NA | TRBJ2-2 | TRBV2 | TGTGCCAGCAGTGCCTGGGGACTAGCAATCGGGGAGCTGTTTTTT | CASSAWGLAIGELFF
TRBD1 | NA | TRBJ2-7 | TRBV9 | TGTGCCAGCAGCTCGGGGACAGGAATAATCTCCTACGAGCAGTACTTC | CASSSGTGIISYEQYF
NA | NA | TRBJ1-2 | TRBV7-9 | TGTGCCAGCAGCCCCGGACAGAAGAAAAACTATGGCTACACCTTC | CASSPGQKKNYGYTF
NA | NA | TRBJ1-6 | TRBV27 | TGTGCCAGCAGTTTTCAGGATTCACCCCTCCACTTT | CASSFQDSPLHF
TRBD1 | NA | TRBJ2-1 | TRBV5-1 | TGCGCCAGCAGCGGGACAGGGAGCGATGAGCAGTTCTTC | CASSGTGSDEQFF
NA | few | TRBJ1-1 | TRBV5-1 | TGCGCCAGCAGTGACAATTCGGACACTGAAGCTTTCTTT | CASSDNSDTEAFF
NA | NA | TRBJ1-5 | TRBV7-8 | TGTGCCAGCAGTCCTGACACAACTAGCAATCAGCCCCAGCATTTT | CASSPDTTSNQPQHF
NA | NA | TRBJ2-7 | TRBV5-1 | TGCGCCAGCAGCTTGGAAGCCTACTCCTACGAGCAGTACTTC | CASSLEAYSYEQYF
NA | NA | TRBJ1-1 | TRBV18 | TGTGCCAGCTCCAATTTACGGGGGGACACTGAAGCTTTCTTT | CASSNLRGDTEAFF
NA | once | TRBJ2-7 | TRBV14 | TGTGCCAGCAGCCAAGGAGGCGGGGAGATAAGCTCCTACGAGCAGTACTTC | CASSQGGGEISSYEQYF
NA | NA | TRBJ2-7 | TRBV19 | TGTGCCAGTAGGGCCCCGGGGATTTACGAGCAGTACTTC | CASRAPGIYEQYF
TRBD1 | once | TRBJ2-1 | TRBV19 | TGTGCCAGTAGTACCGGACAGGGTCTAAATGAGCAGTTCTTC | CASSTGQGLNEQFF
TRBD1 | NA | TRBJ2-6 | TRBV19 | TGTGCCAGTAGTATACCCACAGGGGGCTCTGGGGCCAACGTCCTGACTTTC | CASSIPTGGSGANVLTF
NA | once | TRBJ1-5 | TRBV2 | TGTGCCAGCAGTGTCCAGGACAGAGGCAATCAGCCCCAGCATTTT | CASSVQDRGNQPQHF
NA | NA | TRBJ1-2 | TRBV3-1/TRBV3-2 | TGTGCCAGCAGCCCCGGAGGACCGACTTATGGCTACACCTTC | CASSPGGPTYGYTF
TRBD1 | NA | TRBJ2-7 | TRBV5-1 | TGCGCCAGCAGCCGCGGACAGGGGACAAGTTCCTACGAGCAGTACTTC | CASSRGQGTSSYEQYF